Below are 12 T cell receptor beta chains sequenced from a single sample in a study of blood T cell repertoires in COVID-19. Only in-frame clones appear in the TCRdb table, and some are missing; sequencing was by immunoSEQ multiplex PCR. The sample includes some 130,000 clones, roughly three quarters of them seen just once. The specimen sequenced was peripheral blood. These receptor sequences come from a man older than 75 with acute or convalescent COVID-19.

This chain connects TRBV29-1 to TRBJ2-7; D is perhaps TRBD1 (6 bases). CDR1 is SQVTM, CDR2 ANQGSEA, per germline. CDR3 length equals 12 residues. Between the trimmed V and J ends, which lost 1 base and 6 bases, there was a span of 10 bases. The DNA of the CDR3 is TGCAGCGTTGAAGGAAGCAGGGGCGAGCAGTACTTC. Its translation is CSVEGSRGEQYF.

The chain carries TRBV11-2 and TRBJ2-4; TRBD1 matches 7 bases. Germline V gene lookup returns CDR1 SGHAT and CDR2 FQNNGV. The CDR3 is 15 residues long. Trimming at V came to 1 base and at J to 7 bases, leaving 7 bases not matched to a gene. The CDR3 coding sequence is TGTGCCAGCAGCTTAGCTCCGGGACAGACCAACATTCAGTACTTC. It encodes CASSLAPGQTNIQYF.

The chain has TRBV15 and TRBJ1-2; D might be TRBD1 (6 bases). Germline V gene sequence: CDR1 LNHNV, CDR2 YYDKDF (reference sequence). V was cut by 0 bases and J by 1 base, with 12 bases left in between. The CDR3 is made up of 16 amino acids. The CDR3 DNA follows: TGTGCCACCAGCAGAGATCAAAACAGGGATAACTATGGCTACACCTTC. As protein: CATSRDQNRDNYGYTF.

The chain joins TRBV5-5 to TRBJ1-2; no clear D. CDR3 length: 14 residues. V was shortened by 1 base and J by 2 bases, with 9 bases between the two germline ends. Germline CDR1 SGHKS, CDR2 YYEKEE (reference sequence). This chain's CDR3 is CASSLYTANYGYTF. CDR3 nucleotide sequence: TGTGCCAGCAGCTTGTACACCGCCAACTATGGCTACACCTTC.

The chain is built from TRBV5-1 and TRBJ2-3; 9 positions agree with TRBD2. Unmatched junction bases numbered 15, after V lost 1 base and J lost 3 bases. Looked up from germline, CDR1 is SGHRS and CDR2 is YFSETQ. The CDR3 covers 19 residues. The CDR3 DNA sequence: TGCGCCAGCAGCTTGCAAGGTCTCAGCGGGGGGCACTGGACAGATACGCAGTATTTT. Encoded protein: CASSLQGLSGGHWTDTQYF.

The chain combines TRBV19 with TRBJ2-3; 13 bases are shared with TRBD2. Looked up from germline, CDR1 is LNHDA and CDR2 is SQIVND (reference sequence). The CDR3 totals 15 residues. J was trimmed by 7 bases and V by 6 bases; bases with no gene match: 7. CDR3 in amino acids: CASSGTSGGANTQYF. Written as DNA, the CDR3 is TGTGCCAGTAGCGGCACTAGCGGGGGGGCGAATACGCAGTATTTT.

This chain joins TRBV7-2 and TRBJ2-5, with TRBD2 matching over 11 bases. Germline V gene data show CDR1 as SGHTA and CDR2 as FQGNSA. The CDR3 runs to 16 residues. Trimming at V came to 1 base and at J to 4 bases, leaving 5 bases not matched to a gene. CDR3 protein: CASSLEASGGLETQYF. For the CDR3, the DNA is TGTGCCAGCAGCTTAGAAGCTAGCGGGGGGTTAGAGACCCAGTACTTC.

The chain carries TRBV2 and TRBJ1-4, with 8 nucleotides matching TRBD1. Germline lookup yields CDR1 SNHLY and CDR2 FYNNEI. Trimming cost V 4 bases and J 7 bases; bases outside gene matches: 2. The CDR3 spans 13 residues. The chain's CDR3 is CASSGQGTEKLFF. In nucleotides, the CDR3 is TGTGCCAGCAGTGGACAGGGGACTGAAAAACTGTTTTTT.

The chain couples TRBV5-1 to TRBJ1-3, with 8 nucleotides matching TRBD1. Germline assignment: CDR1 SGHRS and CDR2 YFSETQ. V dropped 4 bases and J dropped 4; count of bases not matched to a gene: 7. There are 15 residues in the CDR3. The DNA for the CDR3 is TGCGCCAGCAGCAGGACAGGGTCGTCCGGAAACACCATATATTTT. As protein: CASSRTGSSGNTIYF.

The chain combines TRBV6-5 with TRBJ2-5; D is ambiguous. The V and J ends lost 7 bases and 5 bases respectively, with 17 bases between them. Germline loops: CDR1 MNHEY, CDR2 SVGAGI. The CDR3 runs 14 residues. The CDR3 nucleotides read TGTGCCAGCAAACTATCGGGTGCCGGGGAGACCCAGTACTTC. It is translated as CASKLSGAGETQYF.

This chain uses TRBV19 with TRBJ2-5; D unresolved. The V and J ends lost 3 bases and 2 bases respectively, with 7 bases between them. CDR1 LNHDA and CDR2 SQIVND come from the germline V gene (reference sequence). The CDR3 is 13 amino acids. This chain's CDR3 is CASSMGPQETQYF. For the CDR3, the DNA is TGTGCCAGTAGTATGGGCCCTCAAGAGACCCAGTACTTC.

The chain recombines TRBV3-1 (or the pseudogene TRBV3-2) with TRBJ2-5; possibly TRBD2 for D (5 bases). The length of the CDR3 is 15 residues. The V end lost 0 bases, the J end lost 7 bases, and 15 bases lay between the germline ends. The germline CDR1 and CDR2 sequences are LGHDT and YNNKEL (reference sequence). This CDR3 is CASSQDLGLAGTQYF. For the CDR3, the DNA is TGTGCCAGCAGCCAAGATCTAGGACTGGCAGGGACCCAGTACTTC.